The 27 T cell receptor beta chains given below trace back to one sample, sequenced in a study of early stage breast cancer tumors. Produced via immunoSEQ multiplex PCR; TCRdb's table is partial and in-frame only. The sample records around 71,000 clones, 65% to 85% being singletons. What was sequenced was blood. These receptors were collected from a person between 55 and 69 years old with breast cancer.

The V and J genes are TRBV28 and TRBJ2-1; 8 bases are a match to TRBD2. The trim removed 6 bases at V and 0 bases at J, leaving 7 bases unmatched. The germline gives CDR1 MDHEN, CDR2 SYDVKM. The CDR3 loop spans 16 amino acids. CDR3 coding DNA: TGTGCCAGCAGGGCGAGCGGGGGACCCTCCTACAATGAGCAGTTCTTC. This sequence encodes CASRASGGPSYNEQFF. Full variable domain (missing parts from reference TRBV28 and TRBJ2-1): DVKVTQSSRYLVKRTGEKVFLECVQDMDHENMFWYRQDPGLGLRLIYFSYDVKMKEKGDIPEGYSVSREKKERFSLILESASTNQTSMYLCASRASGGPSYNEQFFGPGTRLTVL.

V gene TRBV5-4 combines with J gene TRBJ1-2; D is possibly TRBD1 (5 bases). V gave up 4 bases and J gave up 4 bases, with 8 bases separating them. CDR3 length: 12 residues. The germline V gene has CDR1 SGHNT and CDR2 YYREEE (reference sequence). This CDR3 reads CASSLDSYGYTF. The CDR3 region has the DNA TGTGCCAGCAGCCTAGACAGCTATGGCTACACCTTC.

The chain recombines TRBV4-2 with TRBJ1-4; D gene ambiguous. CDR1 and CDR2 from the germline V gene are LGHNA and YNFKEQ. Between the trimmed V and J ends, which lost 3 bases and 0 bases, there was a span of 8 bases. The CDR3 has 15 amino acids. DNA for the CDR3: TGTGCCAGCAGCCAGGTATACCCAACTAATGAAAAACTGTTTTTT. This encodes CASSQVYPTNEKLFF.

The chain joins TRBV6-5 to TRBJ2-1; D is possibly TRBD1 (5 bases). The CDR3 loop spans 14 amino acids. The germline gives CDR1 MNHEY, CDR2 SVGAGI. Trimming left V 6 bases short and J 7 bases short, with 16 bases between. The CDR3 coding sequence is TGTGCCAGCAGAAAGTGGCAGGGCCAAAATGAGCAGTTCTTC. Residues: CASRKWQGQNEQFF.

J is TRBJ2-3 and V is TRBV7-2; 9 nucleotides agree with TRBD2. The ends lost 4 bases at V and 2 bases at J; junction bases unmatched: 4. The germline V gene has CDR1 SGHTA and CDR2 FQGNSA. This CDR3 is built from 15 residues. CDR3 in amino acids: CASSSAGGLTDTQYF. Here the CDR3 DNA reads TGTGCCAGCAGCTCAGCGGGGGGCCTCACAGATACGCAGTATTTT.

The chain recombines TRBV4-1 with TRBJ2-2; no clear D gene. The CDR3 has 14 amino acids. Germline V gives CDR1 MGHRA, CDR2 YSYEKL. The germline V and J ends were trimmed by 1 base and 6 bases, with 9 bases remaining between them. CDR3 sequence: CASSQVRRSGELFF. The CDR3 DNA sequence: TGCGCCAGCAGCCAAGTTCGGCGGTCCGGGGAGCTGTTTTTT.

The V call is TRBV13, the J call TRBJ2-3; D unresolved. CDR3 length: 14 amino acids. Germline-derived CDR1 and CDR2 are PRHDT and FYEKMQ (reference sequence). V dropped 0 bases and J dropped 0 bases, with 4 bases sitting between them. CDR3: CASSLGSSTDTQYF. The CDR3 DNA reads TGTGCCAGCAGCTTAGGGTCTAGCACAGATACGCAGTATTTT.

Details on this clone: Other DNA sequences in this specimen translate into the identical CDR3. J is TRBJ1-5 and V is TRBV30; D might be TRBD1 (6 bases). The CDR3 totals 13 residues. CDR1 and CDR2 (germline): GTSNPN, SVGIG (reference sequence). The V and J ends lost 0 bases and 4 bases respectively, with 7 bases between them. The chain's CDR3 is CAWSVGGNQPQHF. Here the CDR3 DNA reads TGTGCCTGGAGTGTAGGGGGAAATCAGCCCCAGCATTTT.

In DNA form, the CDR3 reads TGTGCCAGCCTCACACAGGGGATTTCCTACGAGCAGTACTTC. It encodes CASLTQGISYEQYF. The chain has TRBV28 and TRBJ2-7, with 7 bases lining up with TRBD1. This CDR3 is 14 amino acids long. Losses at the gene ends were 8 bases for V and 1 base for J; bases not matched to a gene: 8. CDR1 and CDR2 from the germline V gene are MDHEN and SYDVKM.

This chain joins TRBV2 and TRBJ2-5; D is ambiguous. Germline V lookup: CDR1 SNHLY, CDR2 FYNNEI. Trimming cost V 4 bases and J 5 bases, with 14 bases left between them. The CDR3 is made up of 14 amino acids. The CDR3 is CASSAGLGVETQYF. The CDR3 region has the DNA TGTGCCAGCAGTGCCGGGCTAGGCGTTGAGACCCAGTACTTC.

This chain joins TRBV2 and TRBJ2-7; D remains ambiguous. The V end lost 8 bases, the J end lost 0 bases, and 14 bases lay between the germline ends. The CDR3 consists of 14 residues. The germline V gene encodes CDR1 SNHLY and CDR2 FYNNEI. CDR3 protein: CASGPGPSSYEQYF. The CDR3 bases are TGTGCCAGCGGACCCGGACCGAGCTCCTACGAGCAGTACTTC.

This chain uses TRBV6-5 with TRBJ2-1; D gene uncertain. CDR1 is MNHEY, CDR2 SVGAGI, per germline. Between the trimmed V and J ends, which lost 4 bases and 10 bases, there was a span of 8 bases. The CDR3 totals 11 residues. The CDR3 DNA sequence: TGTGCCAGCAGTTTTAGTGAGGAGCAGTTCTTC. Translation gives CASSFSEEQFF.

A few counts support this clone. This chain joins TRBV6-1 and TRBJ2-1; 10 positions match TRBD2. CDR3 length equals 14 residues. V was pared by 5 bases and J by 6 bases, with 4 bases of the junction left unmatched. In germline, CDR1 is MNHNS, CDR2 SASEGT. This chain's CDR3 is CASSSLAGVNEQFF. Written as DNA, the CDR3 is TGTGCCAGCAGTTCCCTAGCGGGGGTCAATGAGCAGTTCTTC.

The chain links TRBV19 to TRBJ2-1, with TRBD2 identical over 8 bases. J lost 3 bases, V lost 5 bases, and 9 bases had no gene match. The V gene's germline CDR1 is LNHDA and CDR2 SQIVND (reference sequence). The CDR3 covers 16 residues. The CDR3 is CASSEGDTSGYNEQFF. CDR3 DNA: TGTGCCAGTAGTGAGGGCGATACTAGCGGCTACAATGAGCAGTTCTTC.

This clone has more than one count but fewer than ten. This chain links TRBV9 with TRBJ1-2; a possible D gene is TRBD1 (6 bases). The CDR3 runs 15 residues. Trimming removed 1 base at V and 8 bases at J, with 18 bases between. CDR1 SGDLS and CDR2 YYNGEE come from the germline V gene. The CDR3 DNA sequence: TGTGCCAGCAGCGTATCGGCACAGGGTGGGTACGGCTACACCTTC. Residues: CASSVSAQGGYGYTF.

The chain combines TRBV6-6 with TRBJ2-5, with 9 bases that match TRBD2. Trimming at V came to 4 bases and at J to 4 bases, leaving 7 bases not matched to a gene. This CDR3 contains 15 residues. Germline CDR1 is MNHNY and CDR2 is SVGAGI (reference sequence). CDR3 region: CASSSPGGGVETQYF. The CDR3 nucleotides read TGTGCCAGCAGTTCCCCTGGCGGGGGGGTAGAGACCCAGTACTTC.

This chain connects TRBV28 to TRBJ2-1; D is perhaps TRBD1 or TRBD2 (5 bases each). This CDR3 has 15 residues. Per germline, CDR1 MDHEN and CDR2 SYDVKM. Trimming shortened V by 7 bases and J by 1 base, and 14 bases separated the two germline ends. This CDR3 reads CASTVSGPSYNEQFF. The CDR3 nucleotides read TGTGCCAGCACCGTATCGGGACCGTCCTACAATGAGCAGTTCTTC. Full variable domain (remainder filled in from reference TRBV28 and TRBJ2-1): DVKVTQSSRYLVKRTGEKVFLECVQDMDHENMFWYRQDPGLGLRLIYFSYDVKMKEKGDIPEGYSVSREKKERFSLILESASTNQTSMYLCASTVSGPSYNEQFFGPGTRLTVL.

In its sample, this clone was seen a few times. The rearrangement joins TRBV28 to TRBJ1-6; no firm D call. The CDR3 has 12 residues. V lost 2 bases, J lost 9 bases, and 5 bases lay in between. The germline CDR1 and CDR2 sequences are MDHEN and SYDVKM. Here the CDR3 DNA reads TGTGCCAGCAGTTTAACGGGTTCACCCCTCCACTTT. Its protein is CASSLTGSPLHF.

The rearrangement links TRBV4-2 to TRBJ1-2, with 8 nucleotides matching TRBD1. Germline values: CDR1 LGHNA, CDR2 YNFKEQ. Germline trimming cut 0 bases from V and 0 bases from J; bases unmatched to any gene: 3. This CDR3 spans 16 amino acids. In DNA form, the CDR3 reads TGTGCCAGCAGCCAAGAAGGGACAGGTTCTAACTATGGCTACACCTTC. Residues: CASSQEGTGSNYGYTF.

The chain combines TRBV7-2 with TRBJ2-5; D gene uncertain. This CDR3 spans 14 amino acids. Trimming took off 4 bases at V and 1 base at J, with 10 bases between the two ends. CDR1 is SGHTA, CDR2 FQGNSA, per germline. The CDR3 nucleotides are TGTGCCAGCAGCTCCTTCACAGTCCAAGAGACCCAGTACTTC. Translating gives CASSSFTVQETQYF.

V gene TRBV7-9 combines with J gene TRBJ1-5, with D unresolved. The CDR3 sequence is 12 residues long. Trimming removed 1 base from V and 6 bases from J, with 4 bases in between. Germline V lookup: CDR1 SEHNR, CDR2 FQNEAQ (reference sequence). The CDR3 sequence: CASSLESQPQHF. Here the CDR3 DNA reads TGTGCCAGCAGCTTAGAGAGTCAGCCCCAGCATTTT.

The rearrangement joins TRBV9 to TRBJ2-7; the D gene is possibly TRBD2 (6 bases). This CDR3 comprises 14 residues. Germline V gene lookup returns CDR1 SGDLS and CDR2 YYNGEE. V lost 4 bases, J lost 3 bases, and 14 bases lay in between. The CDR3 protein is CASSFRDSNYEQYF. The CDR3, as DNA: TGTGCCAGCAGCTTCCGGGACTCGAACTACGAGCAGTACTTC.

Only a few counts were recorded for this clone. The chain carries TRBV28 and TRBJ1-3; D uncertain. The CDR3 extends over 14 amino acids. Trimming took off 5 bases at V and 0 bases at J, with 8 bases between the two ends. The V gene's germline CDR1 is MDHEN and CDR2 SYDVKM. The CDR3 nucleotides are TGTGCCAGCAGTACAAGGAACTCTGGAAACACCATATATTTT. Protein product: CASSTRNSGNTIYF.

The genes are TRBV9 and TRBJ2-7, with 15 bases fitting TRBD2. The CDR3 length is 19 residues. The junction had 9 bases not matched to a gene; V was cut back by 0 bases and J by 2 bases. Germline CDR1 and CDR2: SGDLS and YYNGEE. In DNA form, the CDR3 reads TGTGCCAGCAGCGTAGGGACAGGGACTAGCGGGAGGCTTACCTACGAGCAGTACTTC. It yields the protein CASSVGTGTSGRLTYEQYF.

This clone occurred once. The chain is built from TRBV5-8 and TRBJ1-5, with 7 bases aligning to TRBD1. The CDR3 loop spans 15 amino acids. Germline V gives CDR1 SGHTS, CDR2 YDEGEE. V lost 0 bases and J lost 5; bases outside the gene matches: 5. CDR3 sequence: CASSLADRTDQPQHF. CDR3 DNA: TGTGCCAGCAGCTTGGCGGACAGGACCGATCAGCCCCAGCATTTT.

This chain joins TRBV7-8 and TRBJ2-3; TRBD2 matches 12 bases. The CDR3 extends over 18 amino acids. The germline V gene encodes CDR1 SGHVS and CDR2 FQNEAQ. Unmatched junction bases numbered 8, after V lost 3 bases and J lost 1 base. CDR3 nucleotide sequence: TGTGCCAGCAGCTTTGGACTAGCGGGACCCGTTGGCACAGATACGCAGTATTTT. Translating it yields CASSFGLAGPVGTDTQYF. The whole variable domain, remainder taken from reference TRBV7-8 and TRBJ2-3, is GAGVSQSPRYKVAKRGQDVALRCDPISGHVSLFWYQQALGQGPEFLTYFQNEAQLDKSGLPSDRFFAERPEGSVSTLKIQRTQQEDSAVYLCASSFGLAGPVGTDTQYFGPGTRLTVL.

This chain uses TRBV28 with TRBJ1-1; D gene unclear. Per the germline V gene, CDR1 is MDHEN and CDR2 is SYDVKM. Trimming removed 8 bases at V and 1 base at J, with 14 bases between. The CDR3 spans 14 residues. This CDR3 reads CASQNLGRNTEAFF. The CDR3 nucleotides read TGTGCCAGCCAAAACTTAGGTAGGAACACTGAAGCTTTCTTT.